One sample yielded the 11 T cell receptor beta chains listed below, sequenced in a study of cytomegalovirus exposure and HLA in healthy donors. Amplification used 60 Vbeta primers and 13 Jbeta primers. Only in-frame clones appear in the TCRdb table, and some are missing; sequencing was by immunoSEQ multiplex PCR. This sample carries about 190,000 clones, 70% to 85% of them seen once, and the ten largest clones take 3.4%. Sequencing was carried out using PBMCs. The source of these receptors is a man in his forties or fifties in good health and CMV-seropositive.

The chain combines TRBV5-4 with TRBJ1-6; D is possibly TRBD1 (6 bases). V lost 4 bases, J lost 9 bases, and 17 bases lay in between. Germline values: CDR1 SGHNT, CDR2 YYREEE (reference sequence). There are 15 residues in the CDR3. In nucleotides, the CDR3 is TGTGCCAGCAGCGAAACACAGGGAGTCGGTTCACCCCTCCACTTT. It encodes CASSETQGVGSPLHF.

The chain carries TRBV7-9 and TRBJ2-7; possible D gene TRBD2, 6 bases. The CDR3 runs 14 residues. Germline loops: CDR1 SEHNR, CDR2 FQNEAQ (reference sequence). V lost 5 bases to trimming and J lost 6 bases, with 17 bases between them. In DNA, the CDR3 is TGTGCCAGCAGCGCCGGATGGAGGGGAGGCGAGCAGTACTTC. It yields the protein CASSAGWRGGEQYF.

The chain links TRBV5-6 to TRBJ2-3; 9 nucleotides agree with TRBD1. Germline CDR1 and CDR2: SGHDT and YYEEEE. This CDR3 has 15 amino acids. With V trimmed by 7 bases and J by 2 bases, 8 bases remained unmatched. The CDR3 DNA reads as TGTGCCAGCGGCCAGGGGACAGGGACCACAGATACGCAGTATTTT. This encodes CASGQGTGTTDTQYF.

This clone was seen only a few times. The CDR3 spells CASSESIGGTQYF. Here the CDR3 DNA reads TGCGCCAGCAGTGAGTCGATTGGCGGTACGCAGTATTTT. This chain connects TRBV10-2 to TRBJ2-3; D is ambiguous. This CDR3 spans 13 amino acids. Trimming left V 0 bases short and J 8 bases short, with 9 bases between. CDR1 and CDR2 (germline): WSHSY, SAAADI.

The chain employs TRBV30 and TRBJ2-3, with 9 nucleotides matching TRBD2. The V and J ends lost 2 bases and 4 bases, in that order; junction bases with no gene match: 1. In germline, CDR1 is GTSNPN, CDR2 SVGIG (reference sequence). This CDR3 has 13 amino acids. The CDR3 region is CAWSLAGPDTQYF. The CDR3, as DNA: TGTGCCTGGAGTCTAGCGGGACCAGATACGCAGTATTTT. The entire variable domain, with the rest obtained from reference TRBV30 and TRBJ2-3, is as follows: SQTIHQWPATLVQPVGSPLSLECTVEGTSNPNLYWYRQAAGRGLQLLFYSVGIGQISSEVPQNLSASRPQDRQFILSSKKLLLSDSGFYLCAWSLAGPDTQYFGPGTRLTVL.

The chain links TRBV28 to TRBJ2-7, with 11 positions matching TRBD2. Per germline, CDR1 MDHEN and CDR2 SYDVKM. The CDR3 has 12 amino acids. The V and J ends lost 9 bases and 4 bases, in that order; junction bases with no gene match: 2. The CDR3: CASRLAGYEQYF. The CDR3 DNA sequence: TGTGCCAGTCGACTAGCGGGATACGAGCAGTACTTC.

The chain is built from TRBV27 and TRBJ2-1, with 16 bases aligning to TRBD2. Germline lookup yields CDR1 MNHEY and CDR2 SMNVEV (reference sequence). Unmatched junction bases numbered 7, after V lost 5 bases and J lost 9 bases. The CDR3 contains 16 residues. DNA for the CDR3: TGTGCCAGCAGTCCGGGACTAGCGGGAGGGGAGGGTGAGCAGTTCTTC. Protein: CASSPGLAGGEGEQFF.

In DNA form, the CDR3 reads TGTGCCAGCAGTTACTCGTTTGGGACAGGGGACTCACCCCTCCACTTT. Translating it yields CASSYSFGTGDSPLHF. The chain recombines TRBV6-5 with TRBJ1-6; TRBD1 agrees at 10 bases. Germline V gene lookup returns CDR1 MNHEY and CDR2 SVGAGI. This CDR3 contains 16 residues. V shed 0 bases and J 10 bases; nucleotides not matched to a gene: 6.

The V call is TRBV10-2, the J call TRBJ2-1; 7 bases line up with TRBD1. The ends lost 9 bases at V and 2 bases at J; junction bases unmatched: 4. Per the germline V gene, CDR1 is WSHSY and CDR2 is SAAADI. CDR3 length equals 13 residues. In DNA form, the CDR3 reads TGCGCCAGTCGACAGGGAACCTACAATGAGCAGTTCTTC. It translates to CASRQGTYNEQFF.

CDR3 loop: CASTSAGGPYTEAFF. In DNA form, the CDR3 reads TGTGCCAGCACCTCCGCGGGGGGGCCGTACACTGAAGCTTTCTTT. The chain links TRBV6-5 to TRBJ1-1, with D possibly being TRBD1 (6 bases). The V end lost 7 bases, the J end lost 3 bases, and 18 bases lay between the germline ends. Germline assignment: CDR1 MNHEY and CDR2 SVGAGI. The CDR3 covers 15 residues.

This chain uses TRBV4-2 with TRBJ1-3; 9 bases align to TRBD1. The CDR3 totals 15 residues. CDR1 is LGHNA, CDR2 YNFKEQ, per germline. With V trimmed by 4 bases and J by 3 bases, 4 bases remained unmatched. The CDR3 is CASSLTGGYGNTIYF. CDR3 DNA sequence: TGTGCCAGCAGCCTTACAGGGGGCTATGGAAACACCATATATTTT.